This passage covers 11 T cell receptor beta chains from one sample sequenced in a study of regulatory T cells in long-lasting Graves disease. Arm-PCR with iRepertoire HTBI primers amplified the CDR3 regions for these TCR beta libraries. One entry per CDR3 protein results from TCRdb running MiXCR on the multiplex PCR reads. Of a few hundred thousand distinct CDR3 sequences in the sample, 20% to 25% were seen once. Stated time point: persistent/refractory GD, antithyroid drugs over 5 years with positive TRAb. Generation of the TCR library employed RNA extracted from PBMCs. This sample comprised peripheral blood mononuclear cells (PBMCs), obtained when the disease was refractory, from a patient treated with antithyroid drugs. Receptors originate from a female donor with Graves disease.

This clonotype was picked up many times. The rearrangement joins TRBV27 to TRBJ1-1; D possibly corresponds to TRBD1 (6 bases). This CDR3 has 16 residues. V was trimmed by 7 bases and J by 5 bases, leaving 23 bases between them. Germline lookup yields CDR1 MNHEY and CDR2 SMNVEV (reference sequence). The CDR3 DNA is TGTGCCAGCACCCACCGTAGGGGGTCCCCAACGACTGAAGCTTTCTTT. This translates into CASTHRRGSPTTEAFF.

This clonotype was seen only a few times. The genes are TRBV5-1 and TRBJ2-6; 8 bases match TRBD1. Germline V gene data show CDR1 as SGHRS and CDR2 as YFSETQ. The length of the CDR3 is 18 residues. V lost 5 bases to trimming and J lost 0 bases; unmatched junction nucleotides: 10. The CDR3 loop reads CASRLWQGAPSGANVLTF. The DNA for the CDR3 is TGCGCCAGCAGACTCTGGCAGGGGGCGCCCTCTGGGGCCAACGTCCTGACTTTC.

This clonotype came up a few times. CDR3 amino acids: CASSEGDLGAHTGELFF. CDR3 sequence (DNA): TGTGCCAGCAGCGAGGGGGATCTAGGGGCCCACACCGGGGAGCTGTTTTTT. The chain carries TRBV9 and TRBJ2-2; D might be TRBD1 (6 bases). The CDR3 runs to 17 residues. The germline V gene has CDR1 SGDLS and CDR2 YYNGEE. The ends were cut back, 3 bases at V and 3 bases at J, with 18 bases in the middle.

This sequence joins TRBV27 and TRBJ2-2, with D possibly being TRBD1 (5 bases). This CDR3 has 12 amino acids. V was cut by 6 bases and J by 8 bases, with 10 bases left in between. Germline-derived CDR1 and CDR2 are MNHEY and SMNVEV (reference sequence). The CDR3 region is CASSPGFGELFF. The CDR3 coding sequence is TGTGCCAGCAGCCCAGGGTTTGGGGAGCTGTTTTTT.

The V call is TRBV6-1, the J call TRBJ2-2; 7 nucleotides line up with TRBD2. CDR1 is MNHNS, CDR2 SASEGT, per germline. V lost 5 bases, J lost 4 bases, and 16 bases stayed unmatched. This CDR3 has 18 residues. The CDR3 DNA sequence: TGTGCCAGCAGTCCCAGAAGATTGACTAGCTATGGCACCGGGGAGCTGTTTTTT. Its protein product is CASSPRRLTSYGTGELFF.

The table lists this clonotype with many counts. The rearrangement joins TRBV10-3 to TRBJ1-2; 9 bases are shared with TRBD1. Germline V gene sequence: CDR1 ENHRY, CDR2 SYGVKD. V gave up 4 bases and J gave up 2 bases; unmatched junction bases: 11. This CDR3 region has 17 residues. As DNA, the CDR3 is TGTGCCATCAGTGGGGGGACAGGGCAAACTCCCAACTATGGCTACACCTTC. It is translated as CAISGGTGQTPNYGYTF.

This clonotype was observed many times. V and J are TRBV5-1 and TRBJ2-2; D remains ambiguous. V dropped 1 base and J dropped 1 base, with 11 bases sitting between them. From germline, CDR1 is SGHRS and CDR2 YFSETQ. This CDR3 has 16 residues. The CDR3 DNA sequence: TGCGCCAGCAGCTTGAATCCTGGGAAGAACACCGGGGAGCTGTTTTTT. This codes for CASSLNPGKNTGELFF. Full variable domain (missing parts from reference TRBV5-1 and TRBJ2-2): KAGVTQTPRYLIKTRGQQVTLSCSPISGHRSVSWYQQTPGQGLQFLFEYFSETQRNKGNFPGRFSGRQFSNSRSEMNVSTLELGDSALYLCASSLNPGKNTGELFFGEGSRLTVL.

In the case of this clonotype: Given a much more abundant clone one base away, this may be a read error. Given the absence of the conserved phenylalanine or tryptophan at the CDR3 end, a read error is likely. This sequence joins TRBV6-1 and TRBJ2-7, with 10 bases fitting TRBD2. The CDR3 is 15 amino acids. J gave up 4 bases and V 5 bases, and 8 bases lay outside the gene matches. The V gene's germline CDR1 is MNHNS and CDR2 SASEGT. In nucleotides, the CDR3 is TGTGCCAGCAGTACCCTAGCGGGAGTACGATACGAGCAGTACCTC. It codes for CASSTLAGVRYEQYL.

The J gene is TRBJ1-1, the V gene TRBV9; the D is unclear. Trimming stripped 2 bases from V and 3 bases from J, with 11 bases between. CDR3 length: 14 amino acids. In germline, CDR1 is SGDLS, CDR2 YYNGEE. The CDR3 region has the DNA TGTGCCAGCAGCGTCGACCCGGAGGACACTGAAGCTTTCTTT. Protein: CASSVDPEDTEAFF.

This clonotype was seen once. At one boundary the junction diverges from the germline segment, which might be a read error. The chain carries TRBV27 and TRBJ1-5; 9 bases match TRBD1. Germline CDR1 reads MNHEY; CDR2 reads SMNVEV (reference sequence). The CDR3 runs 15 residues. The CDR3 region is CANSLSRNRGQTQHF. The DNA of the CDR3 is TGTGCCAACAGTTTATCTAGGAACAGGGGGCAGACCCAGCATTTT.

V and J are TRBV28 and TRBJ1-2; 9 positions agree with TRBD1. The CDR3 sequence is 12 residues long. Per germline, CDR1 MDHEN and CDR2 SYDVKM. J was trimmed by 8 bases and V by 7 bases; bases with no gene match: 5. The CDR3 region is CASTGQGKGYTF. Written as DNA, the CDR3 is TGTGCCAGCACCGGACAGGGGAAGGGCTACACCTTC.